This is a list of T cell receptor beta chains from one sample in a study of T cell repertoires in cytomegalovirus infection. TCRdb fed the reads into MiXCR, producing one record per CDR3 protein. The repertoire holds roughly 720,000 distinct CDR3 sequences, with roughly 36% as singletons. The sequenced material came from PBMCs. The receptors were gathered from a human donor in good health (CMV status not recorded). Some clones in this sample may be carry-over from other donors' samples. The CDR3 runs from the conserved cysteine through the conserved F or W. A D gene is named only where the DNA matches it firmly. Some rows have no size entry. The others give once, few or many, or a class for an expanded clone.

J gene: TRBJ2-3
D gene: NA
V gene: TRBV20-1
clone size: NA
CDR3 protein: CSASTADTQYF
CDR3 DNA: TGCAGTGCTAGTACGGCAGATACGCAGTATTTT

J gene: TRBJ1-5
D gene: NA
V gene: TRBV7-2
clone size: many
CDR3 protein: CASSSGLWQPQHF
CDR3 DNA: TGTGCCAGCAGCTCGGGCCTTTGGCAGCCCCAGCATTTT

J gene: TRBJ1-1
D gene: TRBD1
V gene: TRBV7-2
clone size: few
CDR3 protein: CASSSTTGREDFF
CDR3 DNA: TGTGCCAGCAGCTCTACGACAGGGAGGGAAGATTTCTTT

J gene: TRBJ1-6
D gene: NA
V gene: TRBV4-1
clone size: NA
CDR3 protein: CASSLIVGGVASSPLHF
CDR3 DNA: TGCGCCAGCAGCCTCATAGTGGGGGGGGTGGCAAGCTCACCCCTCCACTTT

J gene: TRBJ2-1
D gene: NA
V gene: TRBV5-1
clone size: NA
CDR3 protein: CASGTIGYNEQFF
CDR3 DNA: TGCGCCAGCGGAACCATCGGATACAATGAGCAGTTCTTC

J gene: TRBJ2-5
D gene: TRBD1
V gene: TRBV25-1
clone size: few
CDR3 protein: CASSEYRDSKETQYF
CDR3 DNA: TGTGCCAGCAGTGAATATCGGGACAGCAAAGAGACCCAGTACTTC

J gene: TRBJ2-7
D gene: TRBD2
V gene: TRBV15
clone size: NA
CDR3 protein: CATSRVRGGGYEQYF
CDR3 DNA: TGTGCCACCAGCAGAGTGCGGGGGGGTGGCTACGAGCAGTACTTC

J gene: TRBJ2-3
D gene: NA
V gene: TRBV27
clone size: few
CDR3 protein: CASSSPTLRGRGTDTQYF
CDR3 DNA: TGTGCCAGCAGTTCACCTACCTTGCGAGGGAGGGGGACGGATACGCAGTATTTT

J gene: TRBJ2-7
D gene: NA
V gene: TRBV6-5
clone size: NA
CDR3 protein: CATWGTYEQYF
CDR3 DNA: TGTGCCACCTGGGGGACTTACGAGCAGTACTTT

J gene: TRBJ1-1
D gene: TRBD1
V gene: TRBV19
clone size: few
CDR3 protein: CASSFRQGRGNTEAFF
CDR3 DNA: TGTGCCAGTAGTTTCAGACAGGGCCGGGGGAACACTGAAGCTTTCTTT

J gene: TRBJ2-4
D gene: NA
V gene: TRBV11-2
clone size: NA
CDR3 protein: CAGSLGHGRTLNSQYF
CDR3 DNA: TGTGCCGGCAGCTTAGGCCACGGAAGGACGTTGAACAGTCAGTACTTC

J gene: TRBJ2-1
D gene: TRBD2
V gene: TRBV6-2/TRBV6-3
clone size: NA
CDR3 protein: CASSRYSGRAYNEQFF
CDR3 DNA: TGTGCCAGCAGTCGCTATAGCGGGAGGGCCTACAATGAGCAGTTCTTC

J gene: TRBJ2-2
D gene: NA
V gene: TRBV7-2
clone size: many
CDR3 protein: CASSFKDTGELFF
CDR3 DNA: TGTGCCAGCAGCTTTAAGGACACCGGGGAGCTGTTTTTT

J gene: TRBJ1-2
D gene: NA
V gene: TRBV20-1
clone size: NA
CDR3 protein: CSARVSSRRGVKDYGYTF
CDR3 DNA: TGCAGTGCTAGAGTTTCTTCGCGACGCGGAGTGAAGGACTATGGCTACACCTTC

J gene: TRBJ1-4
D gene: NA
V gene: TRBV11-2
clone size: NA
CDR3 protein: CASSLGGGASEKLFF
CDR3 DNA: TGTGCCAGCAGCTTAGGGGGCGGGGCCAGTGAAAAACTGTTTTTT

J gene: TRBJ2-1
D gene: NA
V gene: TRBV10-3
clone size: few
CDR3 protein: CASRDFKSNEQFF
CDR3 DNA: TGTGCCTCGAGGGACTTTAAATCGAATGAGCAGTTCTTC

J gene: TRBJ2-7
D gene: TRBD2
V gene: TRBV7-9
clone size: few
CDR3 protein: CASSSFTSGRSSYEQYF
CDR3 DNA: TGTGCCAGCAGCTCCTTCACTAGCGGGAGGAGCTCCTACGAGCAGTACTTC

J gene: TRBJ2-1
D gene: TRBD2
V gene: TRBV5-1
clone size: few
CDR3 protein: CASSLRIGLAENYNEQFF
CDR3 DNA: TGCGCCAGCAGCTTGAGGATAGGACTAGCGGAGAATTACAATGAGCAGTTCTTC

J gene: TRBJ2-7
D gene: TRBD2
V gene: TRBV12-3/TRBV12-4
clone size: many
CDR3 protein: CASSLGGAGGIAEQYF
CDR3 DNA: TGTGCCAGCAGTTTAGGAGGCGCGGGAGGGATAGCGGAGCAGTACTTC

J gene: TRBJ1-5
D gene: NA
V gene: TRBV6-6
clone size: NA
CDR3 protein: CASSYDSRNQPQHF
CDR3 DNA: TGTGCCAGCAGTTACGACAGTAGAAATCAGCCCCAGCATTTT

J gene: TRBJ1-3
D gene: NA
V gene: TRBV11-2
clone size: few
CDR3 protein: CASSFQSRNTIYF
CDR3 DNA: TGTGCCAGCAGCTTCCAATCGAGAAACACCATATATTTT

J gene: TRBJ2-5
D gene: NA
V gene: TRBV7-6
clone size: many
CDR3 protein: CASSLGVQETQYF
CDR3 DNA: TGTGCCAGCAGCTTAGGGGTCCAAGAGACCCAGTACTTC

J gene: TRBJ2-1
D gene: NA
V gene: TRBV4-1
clone size: NA
CDR3 protein: CASSHEGVGASYNEQFF
CDR3 DNA: TGCGCCAGCAGCCACGAGGGGGTGGGGGCCAGCTACAATGAGCAGTTCTTC

J gene: TRBJ2-1
D gene: TRBD1
V gene: TRBV12-3/TRBV12-4
clone size: NA
CDR3 protein: CASSPQGEGNEQFF
CDR3 DNA: TGTGCCAGCAGTCCTCAGGGGGAAGGAAATGAGCAGTTCTTC

J gene: TRBJ1-3
D gene: NA
V gene: TRBV28
clone size: many
CDR3 protein: CAWRLPGNTIYF
CDR3 DNA: TGTGCCTGGAGGTTACCTGGAAACACCATATATTTT

J gene: TRBJ2-2
D gene: NA
V gene: TRBV7-3
clone size: many
CDR3 protein: CASSSGSNTGELFF
CDR3 DNA: TGTGCCAGCAGTTCAGGGTCGAACACCGGGGAGCTGTTTTTT